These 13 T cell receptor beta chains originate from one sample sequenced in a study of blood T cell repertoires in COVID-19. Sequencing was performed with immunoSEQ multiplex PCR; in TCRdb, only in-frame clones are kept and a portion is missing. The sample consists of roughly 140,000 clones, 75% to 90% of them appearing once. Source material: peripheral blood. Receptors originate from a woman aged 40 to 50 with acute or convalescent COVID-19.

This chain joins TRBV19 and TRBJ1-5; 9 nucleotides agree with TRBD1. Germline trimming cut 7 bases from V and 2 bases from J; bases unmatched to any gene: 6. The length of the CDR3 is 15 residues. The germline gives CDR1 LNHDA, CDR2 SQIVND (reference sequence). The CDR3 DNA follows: TGTGCCAGTACCGGGACAGGGAGTGGCAATCAGCCCCAGCATTTT. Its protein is CASTGTGSGNQPQHF. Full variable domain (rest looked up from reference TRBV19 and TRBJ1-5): DGGITQSPKYLFRKEGQNVTLSCEQNLNHDAMYWYRQDPGQGLRLIYYSQIVNDFQKGDIAEGYSVSREKKESFPLTVTSAQKNPTAFYLCASTGTGSGNQPQHFGDGTRLSIL.

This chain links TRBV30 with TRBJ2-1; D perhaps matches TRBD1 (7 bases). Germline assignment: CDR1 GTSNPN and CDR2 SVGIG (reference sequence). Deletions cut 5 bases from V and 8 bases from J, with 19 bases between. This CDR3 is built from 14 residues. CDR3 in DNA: TGTGCCTGGCAGCCAGGGGGGACTGGTTATGAGCAGTTCTTC. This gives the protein CAWQPGGTGYEQFF.

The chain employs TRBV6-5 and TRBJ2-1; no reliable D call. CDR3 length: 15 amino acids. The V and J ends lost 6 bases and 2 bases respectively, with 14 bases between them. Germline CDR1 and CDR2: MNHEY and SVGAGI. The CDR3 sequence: CASRSHVRPYNEQFF. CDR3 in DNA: TGTGCCAGCAGGTCACACGTTCGCCCCTACAATGAGCAGTTCTTC.

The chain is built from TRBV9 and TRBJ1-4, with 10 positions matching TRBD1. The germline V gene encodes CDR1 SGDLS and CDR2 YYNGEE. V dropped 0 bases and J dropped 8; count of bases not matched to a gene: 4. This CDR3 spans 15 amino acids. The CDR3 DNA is TGTGCCAGCAGCGTAGGGACAGGGGGTGGAGAAAAACTGTTTTTT. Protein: CASSVGTGGGEKLFF. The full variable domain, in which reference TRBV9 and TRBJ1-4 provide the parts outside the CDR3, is DSGVTQTPKHLITATGQRVTLRCSPRSGDLSVYWYQQSLDQGLQFLIQYYNGEERAKGNILERFSAQQFPDLHSELNLSSLELGDSALYFCASSVGTGGGEKLFFGSGTQLSVL.

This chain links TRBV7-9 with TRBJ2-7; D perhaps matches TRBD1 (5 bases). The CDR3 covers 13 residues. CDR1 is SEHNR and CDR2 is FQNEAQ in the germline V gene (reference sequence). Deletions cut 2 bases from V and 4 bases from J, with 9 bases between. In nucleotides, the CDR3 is TGTGCCAGCAGCTTAAATCCAGGGTACGAGCAGTACTTC. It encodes CASSLNPGYEQYF.

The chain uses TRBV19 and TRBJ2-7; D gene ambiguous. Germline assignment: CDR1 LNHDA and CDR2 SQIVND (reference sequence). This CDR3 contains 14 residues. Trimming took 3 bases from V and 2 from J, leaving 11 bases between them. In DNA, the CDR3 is TGTGCCAGTAGTATTTTCGTTGAGGCCTACGAGCAGTACTTC. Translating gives CASSIFVEAYEQYF.

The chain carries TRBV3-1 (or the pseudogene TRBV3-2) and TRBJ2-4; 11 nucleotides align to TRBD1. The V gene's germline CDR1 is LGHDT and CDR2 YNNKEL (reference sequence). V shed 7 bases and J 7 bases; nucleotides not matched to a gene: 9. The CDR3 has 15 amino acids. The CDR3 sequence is CASTPTRDRGNIQYF. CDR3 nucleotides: TGTGCCAGCACCCCAACCCGGGACAGGGGGAACATTCAGTACTTC.

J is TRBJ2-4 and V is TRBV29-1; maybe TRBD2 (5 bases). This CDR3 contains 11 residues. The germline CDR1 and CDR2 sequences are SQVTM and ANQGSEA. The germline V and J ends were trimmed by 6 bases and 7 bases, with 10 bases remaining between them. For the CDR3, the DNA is TGCAGCGTCTCCATAGCGAACATTCAGTACTTC. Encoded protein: CSVSIANIQYF.

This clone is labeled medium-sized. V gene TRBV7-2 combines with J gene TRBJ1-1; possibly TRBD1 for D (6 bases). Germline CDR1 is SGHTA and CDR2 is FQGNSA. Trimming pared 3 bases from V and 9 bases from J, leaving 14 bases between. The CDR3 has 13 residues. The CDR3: CASSFTGGWKAFF. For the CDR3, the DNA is TGTGCCAGCAGCTTTACGGGGGGCTGGAAAGCTTTCTTT.

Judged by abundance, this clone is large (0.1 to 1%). CDR3 nucleotides: TGTGCCAGCAGCGCCGGACAGGACACTGAAGCTTTCTTT. Residues: CASSAGQDTEAFF. The chain joins TRBV9 to TRBJ1-1; 7 bases line up with TRBD1. V trimming: 3 bases; J trimming: 3 bases; junction bases outside the gene matches: 2. CDR3 length: 13 residues. Germline V lookup: CDR1 SGDLS, CDR2 YYNGEE.

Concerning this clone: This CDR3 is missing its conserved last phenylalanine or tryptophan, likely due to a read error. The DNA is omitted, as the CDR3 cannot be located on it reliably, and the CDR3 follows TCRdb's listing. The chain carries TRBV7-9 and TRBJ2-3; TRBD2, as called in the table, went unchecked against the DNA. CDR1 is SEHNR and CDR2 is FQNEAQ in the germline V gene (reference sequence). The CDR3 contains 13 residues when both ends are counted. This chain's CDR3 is CASSSLAGGPLTC.

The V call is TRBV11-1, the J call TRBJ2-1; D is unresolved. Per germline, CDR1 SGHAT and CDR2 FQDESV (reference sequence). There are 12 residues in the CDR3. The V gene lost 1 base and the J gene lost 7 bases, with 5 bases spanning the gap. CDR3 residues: CASSLDENEQFF. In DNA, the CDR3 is TGTGCCAGCAGCTTAGACGAGAATGAGCAGTTCTTC.

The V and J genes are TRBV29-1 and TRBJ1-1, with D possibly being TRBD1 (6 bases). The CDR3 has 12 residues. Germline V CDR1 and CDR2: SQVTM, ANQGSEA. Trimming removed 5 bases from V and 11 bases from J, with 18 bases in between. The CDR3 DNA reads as TGCAGCGTTTTACAGGGAGGGTTTAAGGCTTTCTTT. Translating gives CSVLQGGFKAFF.